What follows describes a single T cell receptor beta chain. Its antigen remains unknown. This specimen belongs to a study of T cell responses to AZD1222 COVID-19 vaccine. Study observations and caveats: Spike-specific TCR breadth and depth rose after two AZD1222 doses. Repertoires were sampled only after the peak T cell response.

V lost 3 bases and J lost 4, with 19 bases in between. The CDR3 covers 16 residues. CDR1 and CDR2 from the germline V gene are GTSNPN and SVGIG (reference sequence). Sequencing was performed with immunoSEQ multiplex PCR; in TCRdb, only in-frame clones are kept and a portion is missing. The table includes over 85,000 clones, roughly 90% detected once. The sequencing used peripheral blood, collected 28 days after the second AZD1222 dose. This sequence joins TRBV30 and TRBJ2-1, with D possibly being TRBD2 (5 bases). The clonotype was recovered from an adult who received the AZD1222 COVID-19 vaccine. CDR3 sequence: CAWSQLGRAAYNEQFF. The CDR3 DNA reads as TGTGCCTGGAGCCAACTTGGGCGGGCTGCGTACAATGAGCAGTTCTTC.